The 15 T cell receptor beta chains given below trace back to one sample, sequenced in a study of blood T cell repertoires in COVID-19. Assay: immunoSEQ multiplex PCR; the TCRdb copy retains only in-frame clones and omits some. The table lists over 200,000 clones, around 87% of them singletons. The sample comprised peripheral blood. The receptors shown here come from a woman in her 50s with acute or convalescent COVID-19.

J is TRBJ2-1 and V is TRBV14; TRBD2 matches at 8 bases. The CDR3 spans 19 residues. CDR1 is SGHDN and CDR2 is FVKESK in the germline V gene. J gave up 1 base and V 2 bases, and 13 bases lay outside the gene matches. The CDR3 DNA sequence: TGTGCCAGCAGCCAACCAAAGGAGGGACTAGAGCGTTCCTACAATGAGCAGTTCTTC. Amino acids: CASSQPKEGLERSYNEQFF.

The chain joins TRBV28 to TRBJ1-1; weak D call: TRBD1 (6 bases). Germline assignment: CDR1 MDHEN and CDR2 SYDVKM. CDR3 length: 14 residues. Trimming removed 3 bases from V and 7 bases from J, with 15 bases in between. CDR3 bases: TGTGCCAGCAGTTTTATCGGGGGGCCCCTTGAAGCTTTCTTT. This translates into CASSFIGGPLEAFF. The whole variable domain, remainder taken from reference TRBV28 and TRBJ1-1, is DVKVTQSSRYLVKRTGEKVFLECVQDMDHENMFWYRQDPGLGLRLIYFSYDVKMKEKGDIPEGYSVSREKKERFSLILESASTNQTSMYLCASSFIGGPLEAFFGQGTRLTVV.

V and J are TRBV28 and TRBJ2-4, with a tentative D call TRBD1 (5 bases). Germline CDR1 and CDR2: MDHEN and SYDVKM. V lost 6 bases and J lost 4, with 10 bases in between. This CDR3 has 13 residues. DNA for the CDR3: TGTGCCAGCAGATCGGACACTAAAAACATTCAGTACTTC. Its protein product is CASRSDTKNIQYF.

V usage is TRBV2 and J usage is TRBJ2-7; 9 positions match TRBD2. The CDR3 is made up of 15 amino acids. V gave up 1 base and J gave up 9 bases; unmatched junction bases: 10. The germline gives CDR1 SNHLY, CDR2 FYNNEI. CDR3: CASSEEGGRATWQYF. CDR3 sequence (DNA): TGTGCCAGCAGTGAAGAGGGCGGGAGGGCAACATGGCAGTACTTC.

J is TRBJ2-3 and V is TRBV7-9, with 10 bases that match TRBD2. Trimming cost V 5 bases and J 6 bases; bases outside gene matches: 11. The CDR3 length is 16 residues. Germline loops: CDR1 SEHNR, CDR2 FQNEAQ (reference sequence). CDR3 protein: CASSQPPSGSGDTQYF. Written as DNA, the CDR3 is TGTGCCAGCAGCCAGCCTCCTAGCGGGAGTGGGGATACGCAGTATTTT. Full variable domain (remainder filled in from reference TRBV7-9 and TRBJ2-3): DTGVSQNPRHKITKRGQNVTFRCDPISEHNRLYWYRQTLGQGPEFLTYFQNEAQLEKSRLLSDRFSAERPKGSFSTLEIQRTEQGDSAMYLCASSQPPSGSGDTQYFGPGTRLTVL.

DNA for the CDR3: TGTGCCTGGACACGGACTTACAATGAGCAGTTCTTC. It codes for CAWTRTYNEQFF. V is TRBV30 and J is TRBJ2-1, with D possibly matching TRBD2 (5 bases). This CDR3 has 12 amino acids. The V and J ends lost 4 bases and 4 bases respectively, with 8 bases between them. The germline gives CDR1 GTSNPN, CDR2 SVGIG (reference sequence).

V gene TRBV7-6 combines with J gene TRBJ2-7; 11 bases align to TRBD2. V lost 5 bases, J lost 0 bases, and 6 bases stayed unmatched. Per the germline V gene, CDR1 is SGHVS and CDR2 is FNYEAQ. The CDR3 covers 16 residues. The CDR3 DNA reads as TGTGCCAGCAGCGTAGGGACTAGCGGAGCCTCCTACGAGCAGTACTTC. The encoded protein is CASSVGTSGASYEQYF.

The chain recombines TRBV19 with TRBJ2-1, with 8 nucleotides matching TRBD1. The germline CDR1 and CDR2 sequences are LNHDA and SQIVND (reference sequence). This CDR3 comprises 14 residues. The trim removed 4 bases at V and 3 bases at J, leaving 2 bases unmatched. As DNA, the CDR3 is TGTGCCAGTAGTAACGGACAGGGCTACAATGAGCAGTTCTTC. Its protein is CASSNGQGYNEQFF.

The chain has TRBV19 and TRBJ2-1, with 10 bases matching TRBD1. This CDR3 spans 16 amino acids. Germline V gene sequence: CDR1 LNHDA, CDR2 SQIVND (reference sequence). V shed 5 bases and J 9 bases; nucleotides not matched to a gene: 13. In DNA form, the CDR3 reads TGTGCCAGTAGTGCCCGGGACAGGGGACATTGGCGTGAGCAGTTCTTC. Its protein is CASSARDRGHWREQFF. Full variable domain (outside the CDR3, taken from reference TRBV19 and TRBJ2-1): DGGITQSPKYLFRKEGQNVTLSCEQNLNHDAMYWYRQDPGQGLRLIYYSQIVNDFQKGDIAEGYSVSREKKESFPLTVTSAQKNPTAFYLCASSARDRGHWREQFFGPGTRLTVL.

The V call is TRBV9, the J call TRBJ2-2, with TRBD1 matching over 10 bases. With V trimmed by 4 bases and J by 0 bases, 3 bases remained unmatched. The CDR3 length is 16 residues. Germline lookup yields CDR1 SGDLS and CDR2 YYNGEE. The CDR3 sequence is CASSRQGATNTGELFF. The CDR3 DNA is TGTGCCAGCAGCCGACAGGGGGCCACGAACACCGGGGAGCTGTTTTTT.

This chain joins TRBV6-5 and TRBJ1-1; perhaps TRBD1 as D (5 bases). V was pared by 3 bases and J by 2 bases, with 13 bases between. The CDR3 runs to 15 residues. Germline V gene sequence: CDR1 MNHEY, CDR2 SVGAGI. For the CDR3, the DNA is TGTGCCAGCAGTTATACCCAGGGCTCCAACACTGAAGCTTTCTTT. Translating gives CASSYTQGSNTEAFF.

Written as DNA, the CDR3 is TGTGCCAGCAGTTACGAGGGCACTGAAGCTTTCTTT. Translation: CASSYEGTEAFF. The V and J genes are TRBV6-2 or TRBV6-3 and TRBJ1-1; D uncertain. Germline loops: CDR1 MNHEY, CDR2 SVGEGT. The CDR3 is 12 residues long. The V end was cut by 2 bases, the J end by 4 bases, with 5 bases between.

The rearrangement joins TRBV5-1 to TRBJ2-3; 9 positions agree with TRBD2. CDR1 is SGHRS and CDR2 is YFSETQ in the germline V gene. V was pared by 5 bases and J by 3 bases, with 22 bases of the junction left unmatched. CDR3 length equals 20 residues. The chain's CDR3 is CASRPGPAGLSAGGTDTQYF. Here the CDR3 DNA reads TGCGCCAGCAGACCTGGGCCAGCGGGACTCTCTGCGGGGGGGACAGATACGCAGTATTTT.

V and J are TRBV19 and TRBJ2-7; the match to TRBD2 covers 8 bases. Germline CDR1 reads LNHDA; CDR2 reads SQIVND (reference sequence). Germline trimming cut 6 bases from V and 6 bases from J; bases unmatched to any gene: 7. The CDR3 spans 13 residues. CDR3 in amino acids: CASSNQGLAEQYF. CDR3 DNA: TGTGCCAGTAGCAACCAAGGACTAGCCGAGCAGTACTTC.

The chain has TRBV19 and TRBJ1-4; TRBD1 agrees at 7 bases. The CDR3 has 15 amino acids. The V segment lost 5 bases and the J segment 5 bases; nucleotides outside the gene matches: 8. Germline values: CDR1 LNHDA, CDR2 SQIVND (reference sequence). The chain's CDR3 is CASSLQGQKNEKLFF. CDR3 bases: TGTGCCAGTAGTCTCCAGGGACAGAAAAATGAAAAACTGTTTTTT.